The rows below give T cell receptor beta chains drawn from one sample of a study of vaccination effects on CD4 cells after COVID-19. Antigens of these TCRs are unknown. Using immunoSEQ multiplex PCR, the repertoire was profiled, and TCRdb retains in-frame clones only, with some absent. The sample lists around 30,000 clones, approximately 68% occurring once. This material consisted of CD4+ T cells from PBMCs cultured with HCoV-229E spike peptides, taken before COVID-19 vaccination. All receptors derive from a human donor who received a COVID-19 vaccine. CDR3s include the opening cysteine and the closing phenylalanine or tryptophan. The order of the fields is CDR3 length, V gene, clone size, D gene, J gene, CDR3 DNA, CDR3 protein. A D gene is named only where the DNA matches it firmly. Clone size is stated in some rows and not others, as once, few, many or a class when expanded.

length: 16; V: TRBV11-2; size: NA; D: NA; J: TRBJ2-7; DNA: TGTGCCAGCAGCTACCGACGCTCCGCCGGAACCTACGAGCAGTACTTC; CDR3: CASSYRRSAGTYEQYF
length: 16; V: TRBV7-2; size: NA; D: TRBD1; J: TRBJ1-2; DNA: TGTGCCAGCAGCTTAGTAGGGGCACAGGGGACCAGTGGCTACACCTTC; CDR3: CASSLVGAQGTSGYTF
length: 12; V: TRBV11-2; size: NA; D: NA; J: TRBJ2-3; DNA: TGTGCCAGCAGCTCTTCCACAGATACGCAGTATTTT; CDR3: CASSSSTDTQYF
length: 15; V: TRBV5-4; size: NA; D: TRBD1; J: TRBJ1-1; DNA: TGTGCCAGCAGCTTGGGTAGGACAGGGCTCTCTGAAGCTTTCTTT; CDR3: CASSLGRTGLSEAFF
length: 12; V: TRBV7-9; size: NA; D: NA; J: TRBJ2-3; DNA: TGTGCCAGCAGCTTACCACGAGATACGCAGTATTTT; CDR3: CASSLPRDTQYF
length: 19; V: TRBV7-4; size: NA; D: NA; J: TRBJ1-5; DNA: TGTGCCAGCAGCCCTGATCCGGGACACGCGGGGACTAGCAATCAGCCCCAGCATTTT; CDR3: CASSPDPGHAGTSNQPQHF
length: 13; V: TRBV7-8; size: NA; D: NA; J: TRBJ2-7; DNA: TGTGCCAGCAGCTTATGGGGGCCCCACGAGCAGTACTTC; CDR3: CASSLWGPHEQYF
length: 11; V: TRBV25-1; size: NA; D: NA; J: TRBJ2-7; DNA: TGTGCCACCTCTTTCCGGGGAGAGCAGTACTTC; CDR3: CATSFRGEQYF
length: 14; V: TRBV4-2; size: once; D: NA; J: TRBJ1-4; DNA: TGTGCCAGCAGCCAAGGACAAAAAAATGAAAAACTGTTTTTT; CDR3: CASSQGQKNEKLFF
length: 16; V: TRBV5-8; size: NA; D: NA; J: TRBJ2-5; DNA: TGTGCCAGCAGCCGTCTAGGCCAGACACTACAAGAGACCCAGTACTTC; CDR3: CASSRLGQTLQETQYF
length: 15; V: TRBV7-9; size: NA; D: TRBD2; J: TRBJ2-7; DNA: TGTGCCAGCAGCTTAGTCCAGCTCGGGGGGAACGAGCAGTACTTC; CDR3: CASSLVQLGGNEQYF
length: 14; V: TRBV6-2/TRBV6-3; size: NA; D: NA; J: TRBJ2-5; DNA: TGTGCCAGCAGTTACTCGGGGGGCTCGGGGACCCAGTACTTC; CDR3: CASSYSGGSGTQYF
length: 13; V: TRBV14; size: NA; D: NA; J: TRBJ2-3; DNA: TGTGCCAGCAGCCAAGATCTAGCAGATACGCAGTATTTT; CDR3: CASSQDLADTQYF
length: 13; V: TRBV11-2; size: few; D: NA; J: TRBJ2-7; DNA: TGTGCCAGCACCCTAGGAGGGGTCTACGAGCAGTACTTC; CDR3: CASTLGGVYEQYF
length: 13; V: TRBV5-1; size: once; D: TRBD1; J: TRBJ1-2; DNA: TGCGCCAGCAGCCGGGACAGGGAGAGGGGCTACACCTTC; CDR3: CASSRDRERGYTF
length: 14; V: TRBV4-3; size: NA; D: NA; J: TRBJ2-5; DNA: TGCGCCAGCAGCCAAGATTGGTTGGGGAAGACCCAGTACTTC; CDR3: CASSQDWLGKTQYF
length: 13; V: TRBV5-1; size: few; D: NA; J: TRBJ2-7; DNA: TGCGCCAGCAGCTATAATTCTGGGTACGAGCAGTACTTC; CDR3: CASSYNSGYEQYF
length: 16; V: TRBV5-4; size: NA; D: TRBD2; J: TRBJ2-2; DNA: TGTGCCAGCAGCTTGCTAGCGGGAGGGAACACCGGGGAGCTGTTTTTT; CDR3: CASSLLAGGNTGELFF
length: 14; V: TRBV2; size: NA; D: TRBD1; J: TRBJ2-2; DNA: TGTGCCAGCAGTGGGGACAGGGAGGCTAGGGAGCTGTTTTTT; CDR3: CASSGDREARELFF
length: 16; V: TRBV6-6; size: once; D: NA; J: TRBJ2-2; DNA: TGTGCCAGCAGTTGGGCAGGAGGGTTAACCACCGGGGAGCTGTTTTTT; CDR3: CASSWAGGLTTGELFF
length: 21; V: TRBV4-2; size: NA; D: TRBD1; J: TRBJ2-1; DNA: TGTGCCAGCAGCCAAGAAGGGACGGGACAGGTACCTCAGGGCTCCTACAATGAGCAGTTCTTC; CDR3: CASSQEGTGQVPQGSYNEQFF
length: 16; V: TRBV4-3; size: NA; D: TRBD1; J: TRBJ1-1; DNA: TGCGCCAGCAGCCAACCCGACAGGGGCCCCTTTGCTGAAGCTTTCTTT; CDR3: CASSQPDRGPFAEAFF
length: 14; V: TRBV5-1; size: few; D: NA; J: TRBJ1-1; DNA: TGCGCCAGCAGCTTGACAGGGCCGGAGGCTGAAGCTTTCTTT; CDR3: CASSLTGPEAEAFF
length: 15; V: TRBV6-6; size: once; D: NA; J: TRBJ1-5; DNA: TGTGCCAGCAGTTACGAGGGAAGTGGCAATCAGCCCCAGCATTTT; CDR3: CASSYEGSGNQPQHF
length: 14; V: TRBV28; size: NA; D: TRBD1; J: TRBJ2-1; DNA: TGTGCCAGCTTCGGGACAGTCCTCTACAATGAGCAGTTCTTC; CDR3: CASFGTVLYNEQFF
length: 15; V: TRBV28; size: few; D: NA; J: TRBJ1-2; DNA: TGTGCCAGCAGTACAGGTTGGCAAGCTAACTATGGCTACACCTTC; CDR3: CASSTGWQANYGYTF
length: 14; V: TRBV30; size: NA; D: TRBD1; J: TRBJ1-3; DNA: TGTGCCTGGAGTGCCCCCGGGACAGCAAACACCATATATTTT; CDR3: CAWSAPGTANTIYF
length: 16; V: TRBV28; size: NA; D: TRBD2; J: TRBJ2-5; DNA: TGTGCCAGCAAGGGACTAGCGGGAGGGCTCTCGGAGACCCAGTACTTC; CDR3: CASKGLAGGLSETQYF
length: 13; V: TRBV6-2/TRBV6-3; size: NA; D: NA; J: TRBJ1-2; DNA: TGTGCCAGCAGTTACGGGGCAGACTATGGCTACACCTTC; CDR3: CASSYGADYGYTF
length: 14; V: TRBV2; size: once; D: NA; J: TRBJ2-4; DNA: TGTGCCAGCAGTGTTAGCAGGGGACCTAACATTCAGTACTTC; CDR3: CASSVSRGPNIQYF
length: 14; V: TRBV7-6; size: NA; D: NA; J: TRBJ2-5; DNA: TGTGCCAGCAGCTTAGTGCGCAGCAAAGAGACCCAGTACTTC; CDR3: CASSLVRSKETQYF
length: 14; V: TRBV5-1; size: NA; D: TRBD2; J: TRBJ2-1; DNA: TGCGCCAGCAGCCCGGGACTAGCGGGAACTGAGCAGTTCTTC; CDR3: CASSPGLAGTEQFF